These 18 T cell receptor beta chains came from one sample sequenced in a study of blood T cell repertoires in COVID-19. Sequencing used immunoSEQ multiplex PCR; TCRdb keeps in-frame clones, though not all of them. The data show 200,000 to 300,000 clones, 92% seen once. Input material: peripheral blood. These receptor sequences come from a man younger than 45 with COVID-19, enrolled during active disease.

V is TRBV10-1 and J is TRBJ1-2, with D unresolved. V was shortened by 4 bases and J by 7 bases, with 13 bases between the two germline ends. The V gene's germline CDR1 is WNHNN and CDR2 SYGVQD (reference sequence). The CDR3 has 13 residues. Written as DNA, the CDR3 is TGCGCCAGCAGTGGGAAGGGAGGATTTGGCTACACCTTC. It translates to CASSGKGGFGYTF.

V is TRBV11-1 and J is TRBJ1-1; D gene unclear. The CDR3 spans 15 residues. Trimming pared 2 bases from V and 0 bases from J, leaving 10 bases between. Germline CDR1 is SGHAT and CDR2 is FQDESV (reference sequence). CDR3 sequence reads: CASSLQEGLNTEAFF. CDR3 sequence (DNA): TGTGCCAGCAGCTTACAGGAGGGCTTGAACACTGAAGCTTTCTTT.

The V call is TRBV5-4, the J call TRBJ2-5; TRBD1 matches 7 bases. The ends lost 0 bases at V and 4 bases at J; junction bases unmatched: 3. The CDR3 loop spans 14 amino acids. CDR1 is SGHNT, CDR2 YYREEE, per germline (reference sequence). CDR3 sequence: CASSLDRGRETQYF. The CDR3 coding sequence is TGTGCCAGCAGCTTGGACAGGGGTAGAGAGACCCAGTACTTC. Based on the CDR3 plus reference TRBV5-4 and TRBJ2-5, the full variable domain is ETGVTQSPTHLIKTRGQQVTLRCSSQSGHNTVSWYQQALGQGPQFIFQYYREEENGRGNFPPRFSGLQFPNYSSELNVNALELDDSALYLCASSLDRGRETQYFGPGTRLLVL.

The chain couples TRBV5-1 to TRBJ2-7, with 8 positions matching TRBD1. The CDR3 extends over 19 amino acids. Germline loops: CDR1 SGHRS, CDR2 YFSETQ. V lost 2 bases to trimming and J lost 0 bases; unmatched junction nucleotides: 16. The CDR3 here is CASSFRTGSRRLTSYEQYF. The CDR3 bases are TGCGCCAGCAGCTTCCGGACAGGGTCCCGTCGGCTAACCTCCTACGAGCAGTACTTC.

The chain uses TRBV3-1 (or the pseudogene TRBV3-2) and TRBJ1-1; D is ambiguous. This CDR3 is built from 13 residues. Germline V gene data show CDR1 as LGHDT and CDR2 as YNNKEL (reference sequence). V gave up 0 bases and J gave up 8 bases, with 10 bases separating them. CDR3 loop: CASSQDYAGEAFF. CDR3 nucleotides: TGTGCCAGCAGCCAAGATTATGCGGGAGAAGCTTTCTTT.

The gene calls are TRBV12-3 or TRBV12-4 and TRBJ1-1; D gene unclear. V shed 3 bases and J shed 8 bases, with 7 bases lying between them. The CDR3 is made up of 11 amino acids. The CDR3 coding sequence is TGTGCCAGCAGTTTCGAACGGGAAGCTTTCTTT. As protein: CASSFEREAFF.

This clone showed up just once. V usage is TRBV30 and J usage is TRBJ1-6; maybe TRBD1 (5 bases). This CDR3 has 15 amino acids. V lost 2 bases and J lost 7, with 15 bases in between. Germline V CDR1 and CDR2: GTSNPN, SVGIG (reference sequence). Here the CDR3 reads CAWSSREGWNSPLHF. The CDR3 DNA reads TGTGCCTGGAGTTCCAGGGAGGGTTGGAATTCACCCCTCCACTTT.

This rearrangement joins TRBV12-5 to TRBJ1-1; D gene ambiguous. With 0 bases removed from V and 4 bases from J, the gap between germline ends came to 6 bases. This CDR3 is 13 amino acids long. Germline V CDR1 and CDR2: LGHNT, FRNRAP. The CDR3 DNA is TGTGCTAGTGGTTTGGTACGGGGCACTGAAGCTTTCTTT. Translated, it gives CASGLVRGTEAFF.

The V and J genes are TRBV24-1 and TRBJ2-7; 7 nucleotides align to TRBD1. Germline assignment: CDR1 KGHDR and CDR2 SFDVKD. V shed 3 bases and J 2 bases; nucleotides not matched to a gene: 12. CDR3 length: 17 amino acids. The CDR3 DNA reads as TGTGCCACCAGTGATCCAAAGCCCAACAGGGGCGCCTACGAGCAGTACTTC. Encoded protein: CATSDPKPNRGAYEQYF.

The gene calls are TRBV18 and TRBJ1-1; D gene uncertain. Germline V CDR1 and CDR2: KGHSH, LQKENI. The germline V and J ends were trimmed by 6 bases and 3 bases, with 11 bases remaining between them. The CDR3 has 13 residues. The CDR3: CASSTVKDTEAFF. CDR3 DNA sequence: TGTGCCAGCTCCACGGTGAAAGACACTGAAGCTTTCTTT.

The chain links TRBV19 to TRBJ1-4; TRBD1 matches at 11 bases. The junction had 5 bases not matched to a gene; V was cut back by 5 bases and J by 6 bases. The CDR3 is 15 residues long. Germline V gene data show CDR1 as LNHDA and CDR2 as SQIVND (reference sequence). This chain's CDR3 is CASSGRTGGDEKLFF. In DNA, the CDR3 is TGTGCCAGTAGTGGAAGGACAGGGGGCGATGAAAAACTGTTTTTT.

The V gene is TRBV6-5, the J gene TRBJ2-5; D perhaps matches TRBD1 (5 bases). The CDR3 is 15 amino acids. The V end was cut by 6 bases, the J end by 5 bases, with 19 bases between. Germline assignment: CDR1 MNHEY and CDR2 SVGAGI. The CDR3 DNA reads as TGTGCCAGCAGCGTCCGGCCGCAGGGTTCGGAGACCCAGTACTTC. It is translated as CASSVRPQGSETQYF.

The chain recombines TRBV9 with TRBJ2-1, with 7 bases lining up with TRBD2. The CDR3 loop spans 16 amino acids. Trimming cost V 0 bases and J 9 bases; bases outside gene matches: 12. Germline V lookup: CDR1 SGDLS, CDR2 YYNGEE. CDR3: CASSVVPGEGTGEQFF. The CDR3 DNA reads TGTGCCAGCAGCGTAGTTCCTGGGGAGGGGACCGGTGAGCAGTTCTTC.

V gene TRBV9 combines with J gene TRBJ2-1; D remains ambiguous. This CDR3 has 13 residues. Germline V gene data show CDR1 as SGDLS and CDR2 as YYNGEE. The germline V and J ends were trimmed by 1 base and 9 bases, with 11 bases remaining between them. The CDR3 is CASSVSSQAEQFF. CDR3 bases: TGTGCCAGCAGCGTAAGTAGCCAAGCTGAGCAGTTCTTC.

The chain joins TRBV9 to TRBJ2-3; 11 bases agree with TRBD2. Germline V gene lookup returns CDR1 SGDLS and CDR2 YYNGEE. The CDR3 is 18 residues long. V was pared by 1 base and J by 1 base, with 8 bases of the junction left unmatched. CDR3 residues: CASSVSLTSGDRTDTQYF. The CDR3 DNA reads TGTGCCAGCAGCGTAAGCCTGACTAGCGGGGACCGCACAGATACGCAGTATTTT. The entire variable domain, with the rest obtained from reference TRBV9 and TRBJ2-3, is as follows: DSGVTQTPKHLITATGQRVTLRCSPRSGDLSVYWYQQSLDQGLQFLIQYYNGEERAKGNILERFSAQQFPDLHSELNLSSLELGDSALYFCASSVSLTSGDRTDTQYFGPGTRLTVL.

Many counts were recorded for this clone. This chain uses TRBV14 with TRBJ2-3; TRBD2 is a possible D gene (7 bases). The CDR3 has 17 residues. The germline CDR1 and CDR2 sequences are SGHDN and FVKESK. The V end was cut by 4 bases, the J end by 2 bases, with 19 bases between. The CDR3, as DNA: TGTGCCAGCAGCCGAGTGGGCGGGGGCGCGCCCACAGATACGCAGTATTTT. Translation gives CASSRVGGGAPTDTQYF.

The chain employs TRBV6-5 and TRBJ1-2, with D maybe TRBD1 (6 bases). Germline loops: CDR1 MNHEY, CDR2 SVGAGI. The CDR3 totals 13 residues. V was trimmed by 6 bases and J by 0 bases, leaving 8 bases between them. CDR3 in DNA: TGTGCCAGCAGGGACAGCGCTAACTATGGCTACACCTTC. It specifies CASRDSANYGYTF.

The genes are TRBV3-1 (or the pseudogene TRBV3-2) and TRBJ1-3; unclear D gene. The CDR3 extends over 15 amino acids. Germline V CDR1 and CDR2: LGHDT, YNNKEL (reference sequence). Trimming stripped 1 base from V and 3 bases from J, with 10 bases between. As DNA, the CDR3 is TGTGCCAGCAGCCAAGGGCCAACCAGTGGAAACACCATATATTTT. The encoded protein is CASSQGPTSGNTIYF.